Given below is one TCR beta chain in context. Its antigen remains unidentified. RNA transcripts yielded amplified TCR beta CDR3 regions. The HTBI primer set was used in a first-round RT-PCR of the TCR CDR3. TCRdb reanalysed the multiplex PCR reads using MiXCR and keeps one entry per CDR3 protein. The table records about 340,000 distinct CDR3 sequences, approximately 18% of them present only once. J was trimmed by 5 bases and V by 4 bases; bases with no gene match: 7. This CDR3 region has 15 residues. The germline V gene encodes CDR1 SGDLS and CDR2 YYNGEE. Used for diagnoses were clinical symptoms, serum thyroxine and TRAb, thyroid ultrasound and orbital computed tomography. About 9.4 ml fresh peripheral blood yielded the PBMCs. The entry originates in a study of T cells in Graves' hyperthyroidism and ophthalmopathy. Study-level findings and limits: A model of 13 V-J features distinguished ophthalmopathy from stable hyperthyroidism. Expanded thyroid clonotypes (above 0.001) were mostly also found in blood.

The chain has TRBV9 and TRBJ2-1; 9 bases fit TRBD2. The source material was blood. This TCR was sampled from a woman aged 50 to 65 with Graves' hyperthyroidism. For the CDR3, the DNA is TGTGCCAGCAGCCCATCCGGGACTAGCAACAATGAGCAGTTCTTC. Translation: CASSPSGTSNNEQFF.